This entry features one T cell receptor beta chain sequence. Its antigen is undetermined. These data come from a study of cytomegalovirus exposure and HLA in healthy donors. Study-level background: Early on, a data release was issued that held 80 million or so unique TCRs from HLA-typed donors.

Study results and limitations: Altogether, 150 to 200 TCR beta chains were recorded as cytomegalovirus-associated.

The PCR had 60 Vbeta and 13 Jbeta primers. Produced via immunoSEQ multiplex PCR; TCRdb's table is partial and in-frame only. This sample has about 98,000 clones, with 69% found just once. Germline values: CDR1 LGHNA, CDR2 YNFKEQ. CDR3 length: 14 amino acids. V lost 0 bases and J lost 15, with 18 bases in between. This receptor was identified in a female donor in good health and CMV-seronegative. Material: PBMCs. The chain joins TRBV4-2 to TRBJ2-1; TRBD1 is a possible D gene (6 bases). CDR3 residues: CASSQEEAQGVSFF. The CDR3 region has the DNA TGTGCCAGCAGCCAAGAAGAGGCACAGGGAGTTTCGTTCTTC.